Below are 15 T cell receptor beta chains sequenced from a single sample in a study of T cell repertoires in cytomegalovirus infection. MiXCR, run by TCRdb on the reads, gives a single entry per CDR3 protein. The data contain a few hundred thousand distinct CDR3 sequences, approximately 18% of them seen just once; the ten biggest clones take up approximately 8%. The sequencing input was PBMCs. The receptor set was obtained from a human donor in good health (CMV status not recorded). Some clones in this sample may be carry-over from other donors' samples.

Concerning this clonotype: A much larger clone differs from this one at a single base, so this may be a read error. The chain recombines TRBV6-1 with TRBJ1-5; TRBD1 matches at 10 bases. The V gene's germline CDR1 is MNHNS and CDR2 SASEGT. The CDR3 extends over 15 amino acids. The chain's CDR3 is CAGSEWRTGGQPQHF. CDR3 DNA: TGTGCCGGCAGTGAATGGAGGACAGGGGGGCAGCCCCAGCATTTT.

This clonotype was found many times. The chain combines TRBV7-2 with TRBJ1-2; tentative D call: TRBD1 (6 bases). The germline V gene encodes CDR1 SGHTA and CDR2 FQGNSA. The CDR3 runs to 15 residues. Trimming removed 1 base from V and 5 bases from J, with 14 bases in between. The CDR3 DNA sequence: TGTGCCAGCAGCTTAGTGGTGACAGGCCCTTATGGCTACACCTTC. Translated, it gives CASSLVVTGPYGYTF.

This clonotype was recorded at least ten times. The genes are TRBV7-2 and TRBJ1-2, with TRBD1 matching over 7 bases. Looked up from germline, CDR1 is SGHTA and CDR2 is FQGNSA. J was trimmed by 7 bases and V by 1 base; bases with no gene match: 9. The CDR3 is 15 amino acids. In DNA form, the CDR3 reads TGTGCCAGCAGCTTAGGACCGGGACAGAGGACTGGCTACACCTTC. This sequence encodes CASSLGPGQRTGYTF.

In this sample, this clonotype turned up a few times. V gene TRBV4-3 combines with J gene TRBJ2-1; the D gene is possibly TRBD2 (5 bases). Germline-derived CDR1 and CDR2 are LGHNA and YSLEER. The CDR3 totals 18 residues. The ends were cut back, 0 bases at V and 1 base at J, with 16 bases in the middle. The CDR3 DNA reads as TGCGCCAGCAGCCAAGATTACCCTGCGGGTGAATCCTACAATGAGCAGTTCTTC. This gives the protein CASSQDYPAGESYNEQFF.

The V and J genes are TRBV19 and TRBJ1-2; the D gene is possibly TRBD1 (5 bases). V shed 7 bases and J shed 5 bases, with 17 bases lying between them. CDR3 length: 14 residues. The germline V gene has CDR1 LNHDA and CDR2 SQIVND (reference sequence). The CDR3 loop reads CASNTGTELYGYTF. DNA for the CDR3: TGTGCCAGTAACACCGGGACGGAACTTTATGGCTACACCTTC.

This clonotype was observed at least ten times. The rearrangement uses TRBV7-2 and TRBJ2-7; either TRBD1 or TRBD2 may fit D (5 bases each). Trimming stripped 5 bases from V and 6 bases from J, with 17 bases between. Germline lookup yields CDR1 SGHTA and CDR2 FQGNSA. CDR3 size: 14 residues. CDR3 nucleotide sequence: TGTGCCAGCAGCCGCCGGGGCTACCCTCGCGAGCAGTACTTC. Protein product: CASSRRGYPREQYF.

At least ten counts were recorded for this clonotype. The V call is TRBV4-3, the J call TRBJ2-5; 9 bases fit TRBD1. The CDR3 length is 14 residues. The ends lost 5 bases at V and 9 bases at J; junction bases unmatched: 10. Germline CDR1 LGHNA, CDR2 YSLEER. The CDR3: CASSEYRGPAPQYF. The CDR3 DNA reads as TGCGCCAGCAGCGAATACAGGGGGCCGGCCCCCCAGTACTTC.

This clonotype was counted many times. This chain connects TRBV7-8 to TRBJ1-5; no definite D call. The V end lost 1 base, the J end lost 5 bases, and 6 bases lay between the germline ends. Germline V gene sequence: CDR1 SGHVS, CDR2 FQNEAQ. The CDR3 consists of 13 residues. CDR3 nucleotide sequence: TGTGCCAGCAGCTTAGACAGAGATCAGCCCCAGCATTTT. As protein: CASSLDRDQPQHF.

This clonotype was seen a handful of times. The genes are TRBV3-1 and TRBJ1-2; D is unresolved. The germline V gene encodes CDR1 LGHDT and CDR2 YNNKEL (reference sequence). Trimming stripped 2 bases from V and 8 bases from J, with 12 bases between. This CDR3 contains 13 residues. This CDR3 is CASSQIGSIGYTF. As DNA, the CDR3 is TGTGCCAGCAGCCAAATCGGTTCTATCGGCTACACCTTC.

J is TRBJ1-1 and V is TRBV7-2, with unresolved D. The germline V gene encodes CDR1 SGHTA and CDR2 FQGNSA. The CDR3 is 14 amino acids. Trimming removed 5 bases from V and 1 base from J, with 11 bases in between. CDR3 sequence reads: CASSVPFTNTEAFF. The CDR3 region has the DNA TGTGCCAGCAGCGTCCCCTTCACGAACACTGAAGCTTTCTTT.

In DNA, the CDR3 is TGTGCCAGCAGCCTAGTCAGGGGCTCGAACACCGGGGAGCTGTTTTTT. Its translation is CASSLVRGSNTGELFF. The V gene is TRBV14, the J gene TRBJ2-2; TRBD1 might be the D (6 bases). The length of the CDR3 is 16 residues. The V gene's germline CDR1 is SGHDN and CDR2 FVKESK. V gave up 4 bases and J gave up 0 bases, with 12 bases separating them. Full variable domain (outside the CDR3, taken from reference TRBV14 and TRBJ2-2): EAGVTQFPSHSVIEKGQTVTLRCDPISGHDNLYWYRRVMGKEIKFLLHFVKESKQDESGMPNNRFLAERTGGTYSTLKVQPAELEDSGVYFCASSLVRGSNTGELFFGEGSRLTVL.

This sequence joins TRBV20-1 and TRBJ2-1, with D possibly being TRBD2 (6 bases). Germline V lookup: CDR1 DFQATT, CDR2 SNEGSKA (reference sequence). V gave up 3 bases and J gave up 4 bases, with 16 bases separating them. The CDR3 consists of 15 residues. The CDR3 loop reads CSARGLRGAYNEQFF. As DNA, the CDR3 is TGCAGTGCTAGGGGACTCCGAGGGGCTTACAATGAGCAGTTCTTC.

The chain carries TRBV7-9 and TRBJ1-6, with D uncertain. V lost 3 bases and J lost 5, with 5 bases in between. CDR1 SEHNR and CDR2 FQNEAQ come from the germline V gene (reference sequence). CDR3 length equals 13 residues. The CDR3 nucleotides read TGTGCCAGCAGCTTTGGGGATAATTCACCCCTCCACTTT. This encodes CASSFGDNSPLHF.

The J gene is TRBJ2-1, the V gene TRBV10-3; D is unclear. Trimming took 3 bases from V and 4 from J, leaving 16 bases between them. The germline V gene encodes CDR1 ENHRY and CDR2 SYGVKD. The CDR3 has 16 residues. The DNA of the CDR3 is TGTGCCATCAGTGACCCGATTGGCGGACCTTACAATGAGCAGTTCTTC. It encodes CAISDPIGGPYNEQFF.

This clonotype was counted only a few times. This chain links TRBV7-9 with TRBJ2-5; a weak D match, TRBD1 (6 bases). Germline-derived CDR1 and CDR2 are SEHNR and FQNEAQ (reference sequence). The CDR3 covers 14 residues. V shed 4 bases and J shed 1 base, with 10 bases lying between them. CDR3: CASSWDTAQETQYF. CDR3 nucleotide sequence: TGTGCCAGCAGCTGGGACACTGCCCAAGAGACCCAGTACTTC. Supplemented by reference TRBV7-9 and TRBJ2-5, the full variable domain reads DTGVSQNPRHKITKRGQNVTFRCDPISEHNRLYWYRQTLGQGPEFLTYFQNEAQLEKSRLLSDRFSAERPKGSFSTLEIQRTEQGDSAMYLCASSWDTAQETQYFGPGTRLLVL.